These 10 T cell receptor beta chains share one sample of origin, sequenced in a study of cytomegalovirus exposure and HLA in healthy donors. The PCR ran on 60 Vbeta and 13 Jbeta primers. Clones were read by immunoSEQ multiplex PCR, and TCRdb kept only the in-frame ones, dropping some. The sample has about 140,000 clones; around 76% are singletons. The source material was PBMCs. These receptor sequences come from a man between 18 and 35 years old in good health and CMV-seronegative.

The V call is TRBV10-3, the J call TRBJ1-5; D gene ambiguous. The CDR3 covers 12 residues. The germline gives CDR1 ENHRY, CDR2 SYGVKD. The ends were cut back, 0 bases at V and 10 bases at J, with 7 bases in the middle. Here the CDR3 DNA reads TGTGCCATCAGTGAGTCTGAGGGCCCCCAGCATTTT. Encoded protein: CAISESEGPQHF.

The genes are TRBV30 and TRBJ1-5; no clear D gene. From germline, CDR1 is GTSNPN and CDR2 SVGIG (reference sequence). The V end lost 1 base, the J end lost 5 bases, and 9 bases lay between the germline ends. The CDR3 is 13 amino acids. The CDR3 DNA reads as TGTGCCTGGAGTGGGGCCGTCCATCAGCCCCAGCATTTT. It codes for CAWSGAVHQPQHF.

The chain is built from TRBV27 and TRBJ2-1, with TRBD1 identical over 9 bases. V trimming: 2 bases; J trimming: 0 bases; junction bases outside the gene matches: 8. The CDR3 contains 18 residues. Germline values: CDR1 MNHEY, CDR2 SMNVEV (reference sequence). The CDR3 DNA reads TGTGCCAGCAGTTTAGGGGGGGACAGGGTGAGCTCCTACAATGAGCAGTTCTTC. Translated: CASSLGGDRVSSYNEQFF.

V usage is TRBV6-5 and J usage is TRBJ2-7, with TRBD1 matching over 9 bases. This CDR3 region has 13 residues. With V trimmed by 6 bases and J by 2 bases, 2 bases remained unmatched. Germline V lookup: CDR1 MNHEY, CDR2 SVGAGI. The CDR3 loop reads CASRGQGTYEQYF. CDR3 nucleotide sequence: TGTGCCAGCAGAGGACAGGGGACCTACGAGCAGTACTTC.

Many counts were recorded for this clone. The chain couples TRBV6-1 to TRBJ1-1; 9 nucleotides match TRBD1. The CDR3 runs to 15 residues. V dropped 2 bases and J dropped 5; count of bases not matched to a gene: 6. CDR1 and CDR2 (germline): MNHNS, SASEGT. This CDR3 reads CASSELQGAWTEAFF. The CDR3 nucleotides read TGTGCCAGCAGTGAACTACAGGGGGCATGGACTGAAGCTTTCTTT.

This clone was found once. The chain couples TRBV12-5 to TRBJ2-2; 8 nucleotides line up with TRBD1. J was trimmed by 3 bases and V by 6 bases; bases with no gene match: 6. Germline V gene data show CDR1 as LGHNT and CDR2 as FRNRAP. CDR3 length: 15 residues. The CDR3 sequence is CASGGDRGHTGELFF. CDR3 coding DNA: TGTGCTAGTGGGGGAGACAGGGGACACACCGGGGAGCTGTTTTTT. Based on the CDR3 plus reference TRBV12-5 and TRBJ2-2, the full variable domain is DARVTQTPRHKVTEMGQEVTMRCQPILGHNTVFWYRQTMMQGLELLAYFRNRAPLDDSGMPKDRFSAEMPDATLATLKIQPSEPRDSAVYFCASGGDRGHTGELFFGEGSRLTVL.

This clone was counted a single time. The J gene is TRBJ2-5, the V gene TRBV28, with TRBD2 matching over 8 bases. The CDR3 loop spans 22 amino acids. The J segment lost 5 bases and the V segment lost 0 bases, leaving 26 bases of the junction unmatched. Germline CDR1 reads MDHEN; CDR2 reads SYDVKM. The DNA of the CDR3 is TGTGCCAGCAGTTTATGGGGTGGCGACGGCAGCCCCGGGACTAGTTTCGTGGAGACCCAGTACTTC. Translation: CASSLWGGDGSPGTSFVETQYF.

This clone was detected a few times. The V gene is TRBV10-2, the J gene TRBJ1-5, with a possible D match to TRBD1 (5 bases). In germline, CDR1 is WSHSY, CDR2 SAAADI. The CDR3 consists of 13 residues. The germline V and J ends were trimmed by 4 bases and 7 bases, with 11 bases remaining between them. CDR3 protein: CASSAGLGQPQHF. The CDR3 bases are TGCGCCAGCAGTGCAGGGCTGGGGCAGCCCCAGCATTTT.

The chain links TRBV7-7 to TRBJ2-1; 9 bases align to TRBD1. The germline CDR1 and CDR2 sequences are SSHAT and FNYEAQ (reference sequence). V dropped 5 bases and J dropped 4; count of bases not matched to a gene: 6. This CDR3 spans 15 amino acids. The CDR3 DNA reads TGTGCCAGCAGCCGCGGACAGGGGTTGTACAATGAGCAGTTCTTC. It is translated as CASSRGQGLYNEQFF. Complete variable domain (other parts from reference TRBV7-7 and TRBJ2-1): GAGVSQSPRYKVTKRGQDVTLRCDPISSHATLYWYQQALGQGPEFLTYFNYEAQPDKSGLPSDRFSAERPEGSISTLTIQRTEQRDSAMYRCASSRGQGLYNEQFFGPGTRLTVL.

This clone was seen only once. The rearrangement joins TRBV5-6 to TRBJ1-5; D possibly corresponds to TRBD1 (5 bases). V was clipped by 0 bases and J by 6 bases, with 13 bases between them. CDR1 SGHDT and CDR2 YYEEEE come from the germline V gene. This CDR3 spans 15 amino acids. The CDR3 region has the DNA TGTGCCAGCAGCTTGGTAGGGCAGGGCGCTCAGCCCCAGCATTTT. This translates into CASSLVGQGAQPQHF.